One T cell receptor beta chain is described in this entry. The CDR3 spans 17 residues. V lost 2 bases and J 0 bases, leaving 14 bases between the germline ends. Germline V gene data show CDR1 as MGHRA and CDR2 as YSYEKL. The sample is drawn from a study of cytomegalovirus exposure and HLA in healthy donors. Primers: 60 Vbeta forward and 13 Jbeta reverse. As originally analysed: As a later analysis found, there were 70 million to 90 million unique TCR beta chains, of which roughly 11 million were shared. This table comes from immunoSEQ multiplex PCR, and its TCRdb copy is limited to in-frame clones, with some not included. V, J and clone size reflect that table, while D and trimming were determined from the DNA. In the table there are about 160,000 clones, 80% to 90% of which are singletons.

This TCR was recovered from a woman in her thirties in good health and CMV-seropositive. The source material was PBMCs. The rearrangement uses TRBV4-1 and TRBJ1-5, with D possibly TRBD1 on 5 matching bases. Here the CDR3 DNA reads TGCGCCAGCAGCCAACAGGGTCCCGGGCATAGCAATCAGCCCCAGCATTTT. Protein product: CASSQQGPGHSNQPQHF.